One and the same sample provided the 9 T cell receptor beta chains below, sequenced in a study of identical twins. TCRdb reprocessed the 5' RACE reads with MiXCR, giving one entry per CDR3 protein. The sample has about 240,000 distinct CDR3 sequences, approximately 8% seen once. This same sample was also taken into another study, of yellow fever vaccine responses in identical twins.

Input material: CD8+ T cells sorted from blood. The source of these receptors is a young woman in good health.

This clonotype was detected a few times. The chain joins TRBV27 to TRBJ2-5; 8 positions match TRBD2. J was trimmed by 2 bases and V by 3 bases; bases with no gene match: 5. Germline lookup yields CDR1 MNHEY and CDR2 SMNVEV (reference sequence). There are 15 residues in the CDR3. CDR3 in amino acids: CASSFRTSGQETQYF. CDR3 bases: TGTGCCAGCAGTTTCCGAACTAGCGGACAAGAGACCCAGTACTTC.

At least ten counts were recorded for this clonotype. Here the CDR3 reads CASRSGQGAVQPQHF. CDR3 sequence (DNA): TGTGCCAGCAGATCGGGACAGGGGGCGGTTCAGCCCCAGCATTTT. This rearrangement joins TRBV27 to TRBJ1-5, with 12 positions matching TRBD1. This CDR3 has 15 amino acids. The germline V gene has CDR1 MNHEY and CDR2 SMNVEV (reference sequence). V shed 6 bases, J shed 6 bases, and the junction held 6 bases outside the gene matches.

This clonotype was found many times. V gene TRBV29-1 combines with J gene TRBJ2-7, with 9 positions matching TRBD1. The CDR3 is 15 residues long. Germline V gene lookup returns CDR1 SQVTM and CDR2 ANQGSEA. V dropped 4 bases and J dropped 4; count of bases not matched to a gene: 11. CDR3 sequence reads: CSVGGRGQGVYEQYF. The CDR3 region has the DNA TGCAGCGTTGGAGGCCGGGGACAGGGAGTTTACGAGCAGTACTTC.

This clonotype was detected many times. This chain uses TRBV11-1 with TRBJ2-2; D may be TRBD2 (5 bases). The V and J ends lost 1 base and 0 bases respectively, with 15 bases between them. The CDR3 is 18 amino acids. CDR1 SGHAT and CDR2 FQDESV come from the germline V gene (reference sequence). CDR3 amino acids: CASSLDGLWRTNTGELFF. CDR3 in DNA: TGTGCCAGCAGCTTAGATGGCCTCTGGAGGACGAACACCGGGGAGCTGTTTTTT.

This clonotype has just a few counts. This chain uses TRBV28 with TRBJ2-5; D perhaps matches TRBD1 (6 bases). V was clipped by 4 bases and J by 3 bases, with 21 bases between them. This CDR3 has 17 residues. Germline lookup yields CDR1 MDHEN and CDR2 SYDVKM. The CDR3 DNA reads TGTGCCAGCAGTTATTGGGCCCCGGACAGCGCCAAAGAGACCCAGTACTTC. Translated: CASSYWAPDSAKETQYF.

This chain links TRBV2 with TRBJ1-1; D gene unclear. The germline V gene encodes CDR1 SNHLY and CDR2 FYNNEI. This CDR3 region has 10 residues. V was cut by 7 bases and J by 6 bases, with 6 bases left in between. CDR3 in DNA: TGTGCCAGCACCCGGGCTGAAGCTTTCTTT. It codes for CASTRAEAFF.

The J gene is TRBJ2-1, the V gene TRBV28; D might be TRBD1 or TRBD2, each matching 5 bases. Looked up from germline, CDR1 is MDHEN and CDR2 is SYDVKM. This CDR3 has 12 amino acids. Trimming took 6 bases from V and 7 from J, leaving 10 bases between them. The CDR3 DNA follows: TGTGCCAGCAGCCCGGGGCGGAATGAGCAGTTCTTC. Translated, it gives CASSPGRNEQFF.

This clonotype was observed many times. The rearrangement uses TRBV12-3 or TRBV12-4 and TRBJ2-3, with 8 bases matching TRBD2. The CDR3 is 17 residues long. Trimming took 5 bases from V and 0 from J; bases not matched to a gene: 10. The CDR3 reads CASSDTGSGTSTDTQYF. CDR3 nucleotide sequence: TGTGCCAGCAGTGATACTGGTAGCGGGACTAGCACAGATACGCAGTATTTT.

This clonotype was observed a handful of times. V usage is TRBV28 and J usage is TRBJ2-7; 9 bases are a match to TRBD1. J was trimmed by 4 bases and V by 2 bases; bases with no gene match: 6. CDR1 and CDR2 from the germline V gene are MDHEN and SYDVKM. The CDR3 has 15 residues. This CDR3 reads CASSLRGTGTYEQYF. The CDR3 DNA sequence: TGTGCCAGCAGTTTACGCGGGACAGGGACTTACGAGCAGTACTTC.